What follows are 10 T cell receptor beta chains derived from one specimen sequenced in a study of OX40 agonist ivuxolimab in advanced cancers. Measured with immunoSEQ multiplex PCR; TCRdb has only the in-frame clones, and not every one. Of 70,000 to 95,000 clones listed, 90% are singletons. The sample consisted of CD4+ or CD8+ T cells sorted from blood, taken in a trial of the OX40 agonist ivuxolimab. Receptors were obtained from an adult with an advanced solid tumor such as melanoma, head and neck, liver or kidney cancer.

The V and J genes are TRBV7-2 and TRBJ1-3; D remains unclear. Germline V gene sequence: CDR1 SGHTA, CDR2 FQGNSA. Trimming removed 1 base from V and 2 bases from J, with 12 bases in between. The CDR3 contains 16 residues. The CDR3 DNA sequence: TGTGCCAGCAGCTTAGATCTGGGGAGCGCTGGAAACACCATATATTTT. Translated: CASSLDLGSAGNTIYF.

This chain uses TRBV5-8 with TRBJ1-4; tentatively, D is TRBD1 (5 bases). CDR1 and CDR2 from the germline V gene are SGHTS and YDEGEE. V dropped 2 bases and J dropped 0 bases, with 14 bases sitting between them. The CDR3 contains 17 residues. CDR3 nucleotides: TGTGCCAGCAGCTTTCTTCGCGGGGGATCAACTAATGAAAAACTGTTTTTT. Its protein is CASSFLRGGSTNEKLFF.

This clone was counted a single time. In DNA, the CDR3 is TGCGCCAGCAGCTTTGAGTTCTACAATGAGCAGTTCTTC. As protein: CASSFEFYNEQFF. J is TRBJ2-1 and V is TRBV5-1, with D unresolved. CDR3 size: 13 residues. The V gene's germline CDR1 is SGHRS and CDR2 YFSETQ. V was cut by 2 bases and J by 3 bases, with 6 bases left in between. The full variable domain, with the rest looked up from reference TRBV5-1 and TRBJ2-1, is KAGVTQTPRYLIKTRGQQVTLSCSPISGHRSVSWYQQTPGQGLQFLFEYFSETQRNKGNFPGRFSGRQFSNSRSEMNVSTLELGDSALYLCASSFEFYNEQFFGPGTRLTVL.

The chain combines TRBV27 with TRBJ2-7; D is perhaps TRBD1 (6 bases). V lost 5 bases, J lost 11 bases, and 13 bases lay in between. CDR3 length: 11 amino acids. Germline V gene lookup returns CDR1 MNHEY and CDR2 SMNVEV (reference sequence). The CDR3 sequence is CASSPEDSKYF. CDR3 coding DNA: TGTGCCAGCAGTCCAGAGGACAGTAAGTACTTC.

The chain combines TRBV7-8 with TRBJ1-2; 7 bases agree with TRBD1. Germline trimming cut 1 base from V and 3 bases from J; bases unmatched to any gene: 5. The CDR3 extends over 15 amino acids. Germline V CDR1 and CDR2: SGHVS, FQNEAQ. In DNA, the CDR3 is TGTGCCAGCAGCTTAGAACCCGACAGGGACTATGGCTACACCTTC. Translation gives CASSLEPDRDYGYTF.

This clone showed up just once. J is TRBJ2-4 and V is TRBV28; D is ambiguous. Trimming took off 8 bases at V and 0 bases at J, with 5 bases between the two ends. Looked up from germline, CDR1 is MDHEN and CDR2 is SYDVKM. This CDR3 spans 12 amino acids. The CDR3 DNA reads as TGTGCCAGCTCTTTAGCCAAAAACATTCAGTACTTC. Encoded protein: CASSLAKNIQYF.

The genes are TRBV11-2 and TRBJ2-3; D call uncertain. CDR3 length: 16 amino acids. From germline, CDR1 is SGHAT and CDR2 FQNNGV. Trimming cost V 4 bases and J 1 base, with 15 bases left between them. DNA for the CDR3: TGTGCCAGCAGCTGGGGTCGAGCTATTGGCACAGATACGCAGTATTTT. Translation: CASSWGRAIGTDTQYF.

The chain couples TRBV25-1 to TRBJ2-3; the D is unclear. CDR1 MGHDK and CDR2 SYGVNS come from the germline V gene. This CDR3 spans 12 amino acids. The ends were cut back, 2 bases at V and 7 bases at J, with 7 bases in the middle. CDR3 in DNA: TGTGCCAGCAGTGAAGCCACGAATACGCAGTATTTT. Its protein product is CASSEATNTQYF.

The CDR3 here is CASSQDEARGSLYGYTF. As DNA, the CDR3 is TGCGCCAGCAGCCAAGATGAGGCTAGGGGGTCTCTCTATGGCTACACCTTC. This chain uses TRBV4-3 with TRBJ1-2; D possibly corresponds to TRBD1 (6 bases). The length of the CDR3 is 17 residues. The germline V gene encodes CDR1 LGHNA and CDR2 YSLEER. Deletions cut 0 bases from V and 4 bases from J, with 18 bases between.

CDR3 nucleotides: TGTGCCAGCAGTCGGACTAGCGGGATCACAGATACGCAGTATTTT. Translating it yields CASSRTSGITDTQYF. The chain has TRBV2 and TRBJ2-3, with 12 bases matching TRBD2. The length of the CDR3 is 15 residues. Germline CDR1 SNHLY, CDR2 FYNNEI. V gave up 5 bases and J gave up 2 bases; unmatched junction bases: 2.